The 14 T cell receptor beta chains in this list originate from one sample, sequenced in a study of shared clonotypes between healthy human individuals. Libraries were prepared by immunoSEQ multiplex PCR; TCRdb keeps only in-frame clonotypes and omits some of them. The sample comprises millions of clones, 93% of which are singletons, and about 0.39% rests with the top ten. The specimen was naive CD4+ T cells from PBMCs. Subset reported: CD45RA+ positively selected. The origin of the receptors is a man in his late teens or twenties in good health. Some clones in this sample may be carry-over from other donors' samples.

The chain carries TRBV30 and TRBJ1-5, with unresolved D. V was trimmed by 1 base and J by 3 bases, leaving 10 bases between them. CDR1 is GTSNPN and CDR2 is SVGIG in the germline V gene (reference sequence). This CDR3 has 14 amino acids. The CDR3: CAWSDGLINQPQHF. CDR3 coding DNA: TGTGCCTGGAGTGACGGACTGATCAATCAGCCCCAGCATTTT. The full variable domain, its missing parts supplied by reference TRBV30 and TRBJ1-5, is SQTIHQWPATLVQPVGSPLSLECTVEGTSNPNLYWYRQAAGRGLQLLFYSVGIGQISSEVPQNLSASRPQDRQFILSSKKLLLSDSGFYLCAWSDGLINQPQHFGDGTRLSIL.

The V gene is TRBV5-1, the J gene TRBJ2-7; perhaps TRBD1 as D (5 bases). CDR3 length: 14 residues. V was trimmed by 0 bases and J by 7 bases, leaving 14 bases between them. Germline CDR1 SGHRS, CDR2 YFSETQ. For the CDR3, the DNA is TGCGCCAGCAGCTTGGCAGGACAAACTGGGGAGCAGTACTTC. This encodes CASSLAGQTGEQYF.

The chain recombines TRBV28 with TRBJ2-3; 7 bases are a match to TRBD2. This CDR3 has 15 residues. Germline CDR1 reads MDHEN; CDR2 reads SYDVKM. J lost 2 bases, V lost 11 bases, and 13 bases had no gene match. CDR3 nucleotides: TGTGCCTCGACAATGGGAGGGGCCCTCACAGATACGCAGTATTTT. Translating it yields CASTMGGALTDTQYF.

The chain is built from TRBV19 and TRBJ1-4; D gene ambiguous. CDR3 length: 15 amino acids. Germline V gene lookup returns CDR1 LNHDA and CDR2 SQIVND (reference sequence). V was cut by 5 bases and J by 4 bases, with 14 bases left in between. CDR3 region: CASSFWTGGNEKLFF. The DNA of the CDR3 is TGTGCCAGTAGTTTCTGGACGGGCGGTAATGAAAAACTGTTTTTT.

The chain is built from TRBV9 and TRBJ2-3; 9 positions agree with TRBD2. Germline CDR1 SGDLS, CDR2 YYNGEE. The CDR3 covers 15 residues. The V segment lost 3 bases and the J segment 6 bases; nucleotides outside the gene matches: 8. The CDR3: CASSAISGRGDTQYF. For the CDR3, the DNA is TGTGCCAGCAGCGCCATTAGCGGGAGAGGGGATACGCAGTATTTT. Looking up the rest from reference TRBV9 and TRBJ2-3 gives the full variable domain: DSGVTQTPKHLITATGQRVTLRCSPRSGDLSVYWYQQSLDQGLQFLIQYYNGEERAKGNILERFSAQQFPDLHSELNLSSLELGDSALYFCASSAISGRGDTQYFGPGTRLTVL.

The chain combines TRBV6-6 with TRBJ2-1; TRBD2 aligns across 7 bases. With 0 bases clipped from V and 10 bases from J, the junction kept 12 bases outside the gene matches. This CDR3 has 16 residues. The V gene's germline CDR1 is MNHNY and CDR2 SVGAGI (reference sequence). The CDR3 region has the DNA TGTGCCAGCAGTTACTCCGTGGCGGGAGCCCCATTCGAGCAGTTCTTC. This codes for CASSYSVAGAPFEQFF.

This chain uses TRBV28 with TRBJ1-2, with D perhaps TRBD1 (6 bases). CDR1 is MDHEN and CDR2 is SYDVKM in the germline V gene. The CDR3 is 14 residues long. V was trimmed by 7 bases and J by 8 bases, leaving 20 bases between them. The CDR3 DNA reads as TGTGCCAGCACCCCCCCGCGAAGGGGGAACGGCTACACCTTC. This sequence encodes CASTPPRRGNGYTF.

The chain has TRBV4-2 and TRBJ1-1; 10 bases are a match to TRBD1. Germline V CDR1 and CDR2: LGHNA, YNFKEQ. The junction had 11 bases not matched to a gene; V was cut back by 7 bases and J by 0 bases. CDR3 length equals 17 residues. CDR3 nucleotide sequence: TGTGCCAGCACCAAAGGCCCCGGACAGGGGGTGAACACTGAAGCTTTCTTT. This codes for CASTKGPGQGVNTEAFF.

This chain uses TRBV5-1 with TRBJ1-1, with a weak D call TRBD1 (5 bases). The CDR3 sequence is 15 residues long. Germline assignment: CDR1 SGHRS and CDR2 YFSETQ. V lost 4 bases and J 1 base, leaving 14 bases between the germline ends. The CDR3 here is CASSPIGQGNTEAFF. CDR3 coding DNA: TGCGCCAGCAGCCCAATCGGGCAGGGGAACACTGAAGCTTTCTTT.

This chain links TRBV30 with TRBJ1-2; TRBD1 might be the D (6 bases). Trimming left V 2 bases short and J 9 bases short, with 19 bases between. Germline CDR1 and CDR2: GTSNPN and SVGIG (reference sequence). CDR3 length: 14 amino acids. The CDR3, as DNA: TGTGCCTGGAGTTTTGGCAGGGGTAGTATTAGCTACACCTTC. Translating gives CAWSFGRGSISYTF.

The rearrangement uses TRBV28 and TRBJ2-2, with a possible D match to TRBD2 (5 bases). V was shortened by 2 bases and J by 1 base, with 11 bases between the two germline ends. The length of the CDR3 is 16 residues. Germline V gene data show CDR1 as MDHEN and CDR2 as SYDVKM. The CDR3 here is CASSLGGGGNTGELFF. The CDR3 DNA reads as TGTGCCAGCAGTTTAGGTGGCGGAGGGAACACCGGGGAGCTGTTTTTT.

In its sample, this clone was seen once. In nucleotides, the CDR3 is TGTGCCAGCACCTTGACGACAGGGAACACTGAAGCTTTCTTT. Protein: CASTLTTGNTEAFF. The rearrangement links TRBV27 to TRBJ1-1; perhaps TRBD1 as D (6 bases). Germline V gene sequence: CDR1 MNHEY, CDR2 SMNVEV (reference sequence). Trimming left V 7 bases short and J 1 base short, with 13 bases between. This CDR3 contains 14 residues.

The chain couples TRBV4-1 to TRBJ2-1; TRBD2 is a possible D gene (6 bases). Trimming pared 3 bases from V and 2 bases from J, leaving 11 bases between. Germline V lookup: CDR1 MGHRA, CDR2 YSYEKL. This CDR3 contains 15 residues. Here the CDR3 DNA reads TGCGCCAGCAGCCAGGTAGCGGTCCCCTACAATGAGCAGTTCTTC. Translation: CASSQVAVPYNEQFF.

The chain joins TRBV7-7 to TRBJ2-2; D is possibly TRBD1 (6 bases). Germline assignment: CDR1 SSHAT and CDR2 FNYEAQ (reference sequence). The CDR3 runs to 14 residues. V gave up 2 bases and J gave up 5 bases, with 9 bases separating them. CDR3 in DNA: TGTGCCAGCAGCTTACTTCAGGGGACCGGGGAGCTGTTTTTT. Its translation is CASSLLQGTGELFF.